Sequencing of this TCR beta chain was carried out in a study of blood T cell repertoires in COVID-19. The overall study: Collection of acute and convalescent COVID-19 samples took place in the United States, Italy and Spain.

As processed by the authors: Nucleated cell number was recorded as an estimate derived from reference gene primer amplification. Assay: immunoSEQ multiplex PCR; the TCRdb copy retains only in-frame clones and omits some. V, J and clone size are taken as reported in that table, and D and trimming were inferred from the DNA itself. Among 250,000 or so clones listed, 90% were seen once. V dropped 4 bases and J dropped 13 bases, with 19 bases sitting between them. Germline V gives CDR1 KGHSH, CDR2 LQKENI. The CDR3 is made up of 13 amino acids. Enrolment of Seattle patients took place during active infection, and they were followed longitudinally.

The receptor was isolated from a woman aged 60-70 years with COVID-19, enrolled during active disease. The sample comprised peripheral blood. This chain joins TRBV18 and TRBJ2-5, with a possible D match to TRBD1 (5 bases). CDR3 sequence reads: CASSLQGLSPLYF. The DNA for the CDR3 is TGTGCCAGCTCACTCCAGGGCCTTTCCCCATTGTACTTC.